This T cell receptor (beta chain) is from a study of lymphopenia after photon versus proton radiotherapy. Study findings and constraints: Proton therapy kept repertoires fairly stable, unlike photons, which gained effector/memory cells. Post-nadir diversity loss with photons came from oligoclonal expansion, particularly CD8+ Temra cells.

As to this clone: Its antigen is as yet unknown.

Here immunoSEQ multiplex PCR was the method, and the copy in TCRdb shows in-frame clones only, minus some. Of more than 70,000 clones listed, around four fifths were seen once; the top ten hold over 1.1%. The receptor's source is a man between 60 and 75 years old with pancreatic cancer. This specimen consisted of peripheral blood, obtained from a patient treated with proton-based radiotherapy.

The CDR3 is CASSQIQNSPLHF. The CDR3 nucleotides are TGTGCCAGCAGCCAGATCCAGAATTCACCCCTCCACTTT. This rearrangement joins TRBV6-5 to TRBJ1-6, with D uncertain. The CDR3 loop spans 13 amino acids. Trimming pared 6 bases from V and 7 bases from J, leaving 10 bases between. Germline CDR1 MNHEY, CDR2 SVGAGI.